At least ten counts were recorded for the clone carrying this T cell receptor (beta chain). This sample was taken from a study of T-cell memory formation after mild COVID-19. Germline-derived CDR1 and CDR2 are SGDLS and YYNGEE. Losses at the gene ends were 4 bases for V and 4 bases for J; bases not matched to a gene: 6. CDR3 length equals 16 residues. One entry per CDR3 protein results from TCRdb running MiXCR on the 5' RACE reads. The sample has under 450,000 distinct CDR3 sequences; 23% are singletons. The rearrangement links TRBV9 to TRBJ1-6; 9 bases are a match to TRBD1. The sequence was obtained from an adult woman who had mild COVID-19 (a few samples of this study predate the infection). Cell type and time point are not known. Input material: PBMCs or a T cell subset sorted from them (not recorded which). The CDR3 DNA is TGTGCCAGCAGCCCTCGGACAGGGGCGTATAATTCACCCCTCCACTTT. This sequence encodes CASSPRTGAYNSPLHF. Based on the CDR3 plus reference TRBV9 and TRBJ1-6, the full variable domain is DSGVTQTPKHLITATGQRVTLRCSPRSGDLSVYWYQQSLDQGLQFLIQYYNGEERAKGNILERFSAQQFPDLHSELNLSSLELGDSALYFCASSPRTGAYNSPLHFGNGTRLTVT.